This T cell receptor beta chain was observed in a study of cytomegalovirus exposure and HLA in healthy donors. TCRdb's copy holds only in-frame clones and misses some; the assay was immunoSEQ multiplex PCR. Among about 360,000 clones listed, 75% to 90% were seen once. This clone was recorded only once. In germline, CDR1 is LGHNA, CDR2 YNFKEQ. V shed 4 bases, J shed 5 bases, and the junction held 10 bases outside the gene matches. This CDR3 spans 16 amino acids. The source of this sequence is a woman younger than 35 in good health and CMV-seronegative. The J gene is TRBJ2-1, the V gene TRBV4-2, with 8 bases fitting TRBD2. Sequences were obtained from PBMCs. CDR3 sequence: CASSPSSGRMDNEQFF. The CDR3 coding sequence is TGTGCCAGCAGCCCATCAAGCGGGAGAATGGACAATGAGCAGTTCTTC.